These T cell receptor beta chains were read from a single sample in a study of CD8 T cells in ankylosing spondylitis. TCRdb itself ran the 5' RACE reads through MiXCR, one entry per CDR3 protein. Of more than 300,000 distinct CDR3 sequences listed, 7% to 9% were seen once; the top ten hold about 14%. Input material: blood, either unsorted or a sorted T cell fraction (not recorded which). The receptor source for this set is a male donor with ankylosing spondylitis. Each CDR3 is given with its conserved first and last residue. Each record gives: clone size, J gene, D gene, V gene, CDR3 DNA, CDR3 protein. The D gene is left open where the match is weak. Expanded clones get a size class; other rows say once, few or many, or leave the size out.

>many|TRBJ2-7|NA|TRBV20-1
TGCAGTGCTAACGGAGGAACCACCTACGAGCAGTACTTC
CSANGGTTYEQYF
>many|TRBJ2-5|TRBD2|TRBV5-1
TGCGCCAGCAGCTCAGGACTAGCGGGAGTAGAGACCCAGTACTTC
CASSSGLAGVETQYF
>many|TRBJ2-1|NA|TRBV24-1
TGTGCCACCAGTGATTTGTTTGGCGGCTCCTACAATGAGCAGTTCTTC
CATSDLFGGSYNEQFF
>NA|TRBJ2-7|TRBD2|TRBV20-1
TGCAGTGCTAGTCTCGGGGGGAGAACCTACGAGCAGTACTTC
CSASLGGRTYEQYF
>many|TRBJ2-1|TRBD2|TRBV29-1
TGCAGCGCCCGTAGCGGGAGGGCCCAGTACAATGAGCAGTTCTTC
CSARSGRAQYNEQFF
>few|TRBJ2-7|NA|TRBV5-1
TGCGCCAGCAGCTTGGCGGACACTACCTACGAGCAGTACTTC
CASSLADTTYEQYF
>many|TRBJ2-4|NA|TRBV28
TGTGCCAGCAGTCTCCCAGGAGCTGCCAAAAACATTCAGTACTTC
CASSLPGAAKNIQYF
>NA|TRBJ2-2|NA|TRBV5-5
TGTGCCAGCAGCTTGGCCTCAGATCCCGGGGAGCTGTTTTTT
CASSLASDPGELFF
>few|TRBJ2-7|NA|TRBV5-5
TGTGCCAGCAGCTTGTCGCCGGTTACCTACGAGCAGTACTTC
CASSLSPVTYEQYF
>many|TRBJ2-1|NA|TRBV24-1
TGTGCCACCAGTGATAGGACAGCCGGAACCCCCTACAATGAGCAGTTCTTC
CATSDRTAGTPYNEQFF
>NA|TRBJ1-4|NA|TRBV18
TGTGCCAGCTCACCGTATCAGGGGAGTAATGAAAAACTGTTTTTT
CASSPYQGSNEKLFF
>NA|TRBJ1-1|NA|TRBV19
TGTGCCAGTAACAAGGTAAACATGAACACTGAAGCTTTCTTT
CASNKVNMNTEAFF
>few|TRBJ1-1|TRBD1|TRBV20-1
TGCAGTGCTAGAGGACAGGGGTGGACTGAAGCTTTCTTT
CSARGQGWTEAFF
>NA|TRBJ2-2|TRBD2|TRBV5-1
TGCGCCAGCAGCGGGGGACCGCCCGGGACTAGCGGGAGAGAGAACACCGGGGAGCTGTTTTTT
CASSGGPPGTSGRENTGELFF
>few|TRBJ2-7|TRBD2|TRBV28
TGTGCCAGCAGTTTTCTAGCGGGAGGGCACGAGCAGTACTTC
CASSFLAGGHEQYF
>NA|TRBJ2-2|TRBD2|TRBV12-3/TRBV12-4
TGTGCCAGTAGACTAGCGGGAGCAGCCGGGGAGCTGTTTTTT
CASRLAGAAGELFF
>few|TRBJ1-5|TRBD1|TRBV28
TGTGCCAGCAGCGTAGGGACAGCCCCATATAGCAATCAGCCCCAGCATTTT
CASSVGTAPYSNQPQHF
>few|TRBJ2-2|NA|TRBV5-6
TGTGCCAGCAGCCCCAAGACCGGGGAGCTGTTTTTT
CASSPKTGELFF
>many|TRBJ1-3|NA|TRBV4-1
TGCGCCAGCAGCCAGGAAAGGCGCCAGGGAGGAAACACCATATATTTT
CASSQERRQGGNTIYF
>NA|TRBJ2-7|NA|TRBV5-6
TGTGCCAGCAGGACATACGGGGCAGGGCCATCTCTCGAGCAGTACTTC
CASRTYGAGPSLEQYF
>NA|TRBJ2-1|TRBD2|TRBV24-1
TGTGCCACCAGTGATTTCGGACTAGCGGGATCCGATGAGCAGTTCTTC
CATSDFGLAGSDEQFF
>NA|TRBJ1-3|NA|TRBV7-6
TGTGCCAGCAGCGCAGGGTCAATCACCTTTTTCTCTGGAAACACCATATATTTT
CASSAGSITFFSGNTIYF
>few|TRBJ1-5|NA|TRBV7-2
TGTGCCAGCAGCTTAACGAGTAGCAATCAGCCCCAGCATTTT
CASSLTSSNQPQHF
>few|TRBJ2-3|NA|TRBV28
TGTGCCAGCAGTGGCGGGCGTGTAGATACGCAGTATTTT
CASSGGRVDTQYF
>many|TRBJ1-1|NA|TRBV12-3/TRBV12-4
TGTGCCAGCAGTTCCACTGAAGCTTTCTTT
CASSSTEAFF
>NA|TRBJ1-1|TRBD1|TRBV25-1
TGTGCCAGCAGTGACCCCCTCGGACAGGGCGGTTTAACTGAAGCTTTCTTT
CASSDPLGQGGLTEAFF
>few|TRBJ2-7|NA|TRBV20-1
TGCAGTGCTTCTCATCCAACAGGGCCCGGGGGATACGAGCAGTACTTC
CSASHPTGPGGYEQYF
>NA|TRBJ2-5|NA|TRBV13
TGTGCCAGCAGCTTACCATCGGACCAAGAGACCCAGTACTTC
CASSLPSDQETQYF
>NA|TRBJ2-1|TRBD2|TRBV29-1
TGCAGCGTGTTAGCGGGAGGCTACAATGAGCAGTTCTTC
CSVLAGGYNEQFF
>NA|TRBJ1-5|TRBD1|TRBV28
TGTGCCAGCAGTTGGGACAGGGAAAATCAGCCCCAGCATTTT
CASSWDRENQPQHF
>many|TRBJ2-7|NA|TRBV5-1
TGCGCCAGCAGCTTGGGCCCCCCTACTAGCACACTTGCCTTGAGCTACGAGCAGTACTTC
CASSLGPPTSTLALSYEQYF
>few|TRBJ2-1|TRBD2|TRBV27
TGTGCCAGCAGTCTAGCGGGAGTAATCAATGAGCAGTTCTTC
CASSLAGVINEQFF
>NA|TRBJ1-1|NA|TRBV20-1
TGCAGTGCTAGAGGGAACAGGGACGCTTTCTTT
CSARGNRDAFF
>NA|TRBJ1-2|NA|TRBV30
TGTGCCTGGAGTGTACCCCCCGCGAGGCGCTACACCTTC
CAWSVPPARRYTF
>NA|TRBJ2-3|NA|TRBV4-1
TGCGCCAGCAGCCAAGTCCAGGTCAGCACAGATACGCAGTATTTT
CASSQVQVSTDTQYF
>few|TRBJ1-1|NA|TRBV12-1
TGTGCCAGCAGCTTTGCGGGGGACAAGCGCGTGAATGAAGCTTTCTTT
CASSFAGDKRVNEAFF
>few|TRBJ2-5|NA|TRBV11-3
TGTGCCAGCAGTTTTAGGACCGAGACCCAGTACTTC
CASSFRTETQYF
>many|TRBJ1-1|NA|TRBV20-1
TGCAGCGCCCGGTCGAGACAGGTGAACACTGAAGCTTTCTTT
CSARSRQVNTEAFF